The rows below give T cell receptor beta chains drawn from one sample of a study of control samples from healthy donors and cancer patients. Clones were read by immunoSEQ multiplex PCR, and TCRdb kept only the in-frame ones, dropping some. The data show 20,000 to 30,000 clones, about nine tenths seen once. The sequencing sample was made of PBMCs. The receptor source for this set is a man between 45 and 60 years old with lung cancer. The CDR3 runs from the conserved cysteine through the conserved F or W. The D gene is left open where the match is weak.

D gene	V gene	J gene	CDR3 DNA	CDR3 protein
.	TRBV5-1	TRBJ1-3	TGCGCCAGCAGCTTCGGCCCAGTCATCTCTGGAAACACCATATATTTT	CASSFGPVISGNTIYF
.	TRBV7-3	TRBJ2-7	TGTGCCAGCAGCCATGGGGGCCCTCCGAACTACGAGCAGTACTTC	CASSHGGPPNYEQYF
TRBD2	TRBV6-2/TRBV6-3	TRBJ2-3	TGTGCCAGCAGGTACCCCACTAGCGGGGGAACCACAGATACGCAGTATTTT	CASRYPTSGGTTDTQYF
TRBD1	TRBV24-1	TRBJ2-1	TGTGCCACCAGTGATTTCGGGACAGGGGGCTCTCATGAGCAGTTCTTC	CATSDFGTGGSHEQFF
.	TRBV18	TRBJ2-6	TGTGCCAGCTCACCACCGAACAGGGATTCCTCTGGGGCCAACGTCCTGACTTTC	CASSPPNRDSSGANVLTF
TRBD1	TRBV7-3	TRBJ1-5	TGTGCCAGCAGCTACTTATCGGGACAGGGGGCGGATCAGCCCCAGCATTTT	CASSYLSGQGADQPQHF
.	TRBV30	TRBJ1-2	TGTGCCTGGAGTGTCGGGGGTTCTGACTATGGCTACACCTTC	CAWSVGGSDYGYTF
TRBD1	TRBV7-6	TRBJ1-1	TGTGCCAGCAGCTCAGACGGGACAGGGTTAACTGAAGCTTTCTTT	CASSSDGTGLTEAFF
.	TRBV28	TRBJ2-2	TGTGCCAGCAGTTTATACGTCAGGGGTACCGGGGAGCTGTTTTTT	CASSLYVRGTGELFF
.	TRBV25-1	TRBJ2-6	TGTGCCAGCAGTGCCCTGGGCTCGGCCAACGTCCTGACTTTC	CASSALGSANVLTF
TRBD1	TRBV5-1	TRBJ2-2	TGCGCCAGCAGCTTACTACCACACGGACAGGGTAACACCGGGGAGCTGTTTTTT	CASSLLPHGQGNTGELFF
.	TRBV19	TRBJ1-2	TGTGCCAGTAGCACCCTGCCAGGCAGGGGATATGGCTACACCTTC	CASSTLPGRGYGYTF
.	TRBV9	TRBJ2-2	TGTGCCAGCAGCGTAAGCGTATCCGGGGAGCTGTTTTTT	CASSVSVSGELFF
.	TRBV24-1	TRBJ2-5	TGTGCCACCAGTGGAGGGGGGGCCCAAGAGACCCAGTACTTC	CATSGGGAQETQYF
.	TRBV5-4	TRBJ2-1	TGTGCCAGCAGCTTATCGGGACGTTTCTACAATGAGCAGTTCTTC	CASSLSGRFYNEQFF
TRBD1	TRBV6-5	TRBJ1-2	TGTGCCAGCAGCTCGGACAGGGGAGACTATGGCTACACCTTC	CASSSDRGDYGYTF
TRBD1	TRBV5-1	TRBJ1-4	TGCGCCAGCAGCCCTGCTCCGGGACAGGGGTATGAAAAACTGTTTTTT	CASSPAPGQGYEKLFF